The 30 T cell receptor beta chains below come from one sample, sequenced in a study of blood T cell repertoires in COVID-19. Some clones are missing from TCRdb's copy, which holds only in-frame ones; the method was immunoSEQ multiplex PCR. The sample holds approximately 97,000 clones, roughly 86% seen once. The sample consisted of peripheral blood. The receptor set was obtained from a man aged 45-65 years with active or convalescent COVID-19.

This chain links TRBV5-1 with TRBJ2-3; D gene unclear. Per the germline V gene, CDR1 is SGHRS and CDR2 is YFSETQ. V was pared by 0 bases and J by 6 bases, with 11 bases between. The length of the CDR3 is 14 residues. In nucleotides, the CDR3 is TGCGCCAGCAGCTTGGTCTTTCGTAGCGATACGCAGTATTTT. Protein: CASSLVFRSDTQYF.

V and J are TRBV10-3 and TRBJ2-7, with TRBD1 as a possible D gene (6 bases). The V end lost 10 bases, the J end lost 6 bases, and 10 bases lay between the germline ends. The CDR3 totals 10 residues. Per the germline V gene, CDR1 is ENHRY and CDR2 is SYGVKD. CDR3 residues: CATGQFEQYF. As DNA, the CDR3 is TGTGCCACCGGACAGTTCGAGCAGTACTTC.

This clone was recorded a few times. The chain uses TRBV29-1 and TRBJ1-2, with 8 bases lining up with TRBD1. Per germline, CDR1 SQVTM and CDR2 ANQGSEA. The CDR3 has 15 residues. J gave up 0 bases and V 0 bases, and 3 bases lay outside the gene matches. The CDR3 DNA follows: TGCAGCGTTGAAGATTGGGGACAGGCTAACTATGGCTACACCTTC. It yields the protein CSVEDWGQANYGYTF.

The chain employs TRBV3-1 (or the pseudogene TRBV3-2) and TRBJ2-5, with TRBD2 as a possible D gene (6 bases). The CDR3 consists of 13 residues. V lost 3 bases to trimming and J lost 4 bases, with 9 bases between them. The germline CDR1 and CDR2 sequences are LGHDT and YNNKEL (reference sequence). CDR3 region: CASSQEGGETQYF. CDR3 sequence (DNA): TGTGCCAGCAGCCAGGAGGGAGGAGAGACCCAGTACTTC.

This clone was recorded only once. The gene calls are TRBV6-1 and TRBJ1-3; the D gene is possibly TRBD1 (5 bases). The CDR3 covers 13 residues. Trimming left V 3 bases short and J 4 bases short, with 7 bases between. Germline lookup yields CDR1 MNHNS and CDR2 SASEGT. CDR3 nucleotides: TGTGCCAGCAGTGACCGGGGGGGAAACACCATATATTTT. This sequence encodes CASSDRGGNTIYF.

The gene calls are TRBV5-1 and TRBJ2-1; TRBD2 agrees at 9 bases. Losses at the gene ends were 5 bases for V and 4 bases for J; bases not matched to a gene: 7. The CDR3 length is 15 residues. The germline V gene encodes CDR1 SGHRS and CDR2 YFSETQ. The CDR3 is CASSRSGGEYNEQFF. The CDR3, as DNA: TGCGCCAGCAGTCGTAGCGGGGGAGAGTACAATGAGCAGTTCTTC.

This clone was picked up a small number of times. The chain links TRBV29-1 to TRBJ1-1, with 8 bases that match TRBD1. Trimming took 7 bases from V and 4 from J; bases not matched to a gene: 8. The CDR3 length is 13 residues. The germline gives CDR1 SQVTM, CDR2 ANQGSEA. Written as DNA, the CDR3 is TGCAGCGCCCCCCAGGGGGCTGGCACTGAAGCTTTCTTT. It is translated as CSAPQGAGTEAFF.

CDR3 nucleotide sequence: TGTGCCACCAGTGATGGGGACAGGGGATATAGCAATCAGCCCCAGCATTTT. Its translation: CATSDGDRGYSNQPQHF. The chain joins TRBV24-1 to TRBJ1-5; 10 nucleotides line up with TRBD1. CDR3 length equals 17 residues. Trimming took 3 bases from V and 0 from J; bases not matched to a gene: 4. Germline V lookup: CDR1 KGHDR, CDR2 SFDVKD.

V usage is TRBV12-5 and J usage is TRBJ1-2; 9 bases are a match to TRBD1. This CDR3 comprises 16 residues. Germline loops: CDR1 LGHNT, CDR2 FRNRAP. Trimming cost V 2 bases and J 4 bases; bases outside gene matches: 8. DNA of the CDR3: TGTGCTAGTGGTTTGACCGGACAGGGGCTGGCCTATGGCTACACCTTC. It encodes CASGLTGQGLAYGYTF.

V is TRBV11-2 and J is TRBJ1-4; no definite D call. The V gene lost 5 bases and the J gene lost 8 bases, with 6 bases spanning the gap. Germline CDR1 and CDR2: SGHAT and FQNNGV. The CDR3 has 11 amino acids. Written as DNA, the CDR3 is TGTGCCAGCAGCCCGGGGGAAAAACTGTTTTTT. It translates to CASSPGEKLFF.

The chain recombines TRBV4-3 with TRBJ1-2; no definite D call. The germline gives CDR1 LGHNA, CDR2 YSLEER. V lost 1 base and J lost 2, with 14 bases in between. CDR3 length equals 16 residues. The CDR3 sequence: CASSQGALDQNYGYTF. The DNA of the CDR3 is TGCGCCAGCAGCCAAGGGGCGTTGGATCAAAACTATGGCTACACCTTC.

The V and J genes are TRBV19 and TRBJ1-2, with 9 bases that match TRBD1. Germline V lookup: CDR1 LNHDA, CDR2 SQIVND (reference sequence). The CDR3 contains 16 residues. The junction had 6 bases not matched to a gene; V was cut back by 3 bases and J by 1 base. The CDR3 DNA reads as TGTGCCAGTAGTATCGCGGGGACAGGGATTAACTATGGCTACACCTTC. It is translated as CASSIAGTGINYGYTF. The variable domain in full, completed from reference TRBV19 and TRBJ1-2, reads DGGITQSPKYLFRKEGQNVTLSCEQNLNHDAMYWYRQDPGQGLRLIYYSQIVNDFQKGDIAEGYSVSREKKESFPLTVTSAQKNPTAFYLCASSIAGTGINYGYTFGSGTRLTVV.

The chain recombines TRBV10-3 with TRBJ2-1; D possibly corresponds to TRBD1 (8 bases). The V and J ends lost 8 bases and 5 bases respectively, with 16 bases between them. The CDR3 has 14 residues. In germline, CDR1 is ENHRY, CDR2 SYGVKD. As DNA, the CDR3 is TGTGCCATCGGGGGGGACAGGTACGACAATGAGCAGTTCTTC. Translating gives CAIGGDRYDNEQFF.

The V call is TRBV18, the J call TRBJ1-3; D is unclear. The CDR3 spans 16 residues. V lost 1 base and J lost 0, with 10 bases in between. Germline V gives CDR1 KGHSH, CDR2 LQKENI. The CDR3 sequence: CASSPRSLGSGNTIYF. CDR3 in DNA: TGTGCCAGCTCACCACGTTCCCTCGGCTCTGGAAACACCATATATTTT. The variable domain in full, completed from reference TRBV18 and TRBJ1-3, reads NAGVMQNPRHLVRRRGQEARLRCSPMKGHSHVYWYRQLPEEGLKFMVYLQKENIIDESGMPKERFSAEFPKEGPSILRIQQVVRGDSAAYFCASSPRSLGSGNTIYFGEGSWLTVV.

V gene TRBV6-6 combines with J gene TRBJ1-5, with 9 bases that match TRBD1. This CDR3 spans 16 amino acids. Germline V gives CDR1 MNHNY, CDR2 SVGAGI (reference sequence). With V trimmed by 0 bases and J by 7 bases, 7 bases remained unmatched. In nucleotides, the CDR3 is TGTGCCAGCAGTTACTCGTACAGGGGGCATGGGCAGCCCCAGCATTTT. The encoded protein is CASSYSYRGHGQPQHF.

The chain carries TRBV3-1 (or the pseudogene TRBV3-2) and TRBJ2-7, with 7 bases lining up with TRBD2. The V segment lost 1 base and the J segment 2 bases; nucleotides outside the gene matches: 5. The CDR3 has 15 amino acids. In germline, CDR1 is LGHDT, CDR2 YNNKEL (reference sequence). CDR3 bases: TGTGCCAGCAGCCAAGCGGAGGCGGGGGCCTACGAGCAGTACTTC. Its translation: CASSQAEAGAYEQYF.

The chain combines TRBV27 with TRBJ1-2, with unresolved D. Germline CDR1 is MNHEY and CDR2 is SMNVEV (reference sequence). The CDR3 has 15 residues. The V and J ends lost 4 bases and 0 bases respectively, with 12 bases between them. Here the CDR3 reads CASSSPGVANYGYTF. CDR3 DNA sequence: TGTGCCAGCAGTTCCCCGGGTGTCGCTAACTATGGCTACACCTTC.

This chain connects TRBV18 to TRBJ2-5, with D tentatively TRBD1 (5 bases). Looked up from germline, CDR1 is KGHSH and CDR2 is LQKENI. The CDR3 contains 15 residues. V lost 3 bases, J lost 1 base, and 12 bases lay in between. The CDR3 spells CASSPRQTTQETQYF. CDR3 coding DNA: TGTGCCAGCTCACCTCGACAGACCACCCAAGAGACCCAGTACTTC.

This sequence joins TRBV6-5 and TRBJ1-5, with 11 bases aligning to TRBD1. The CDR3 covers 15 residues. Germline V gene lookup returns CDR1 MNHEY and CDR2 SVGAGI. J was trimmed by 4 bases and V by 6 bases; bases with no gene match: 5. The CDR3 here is CASSRTGGSNQPQHF. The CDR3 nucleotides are TGTGCCAGCAGCCGGACAGGGGGCAGTAATCAGCCCCAGCATTTT.

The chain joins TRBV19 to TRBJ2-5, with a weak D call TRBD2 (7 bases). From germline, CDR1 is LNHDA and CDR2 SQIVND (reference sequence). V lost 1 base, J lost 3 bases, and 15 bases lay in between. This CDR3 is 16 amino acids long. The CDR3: CASSIGGGVLEETQYF. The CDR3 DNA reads TGTGCCAGTAGTATAGGAGGGGGGGTGCTGGAAGAGACCCAGTACTTC.

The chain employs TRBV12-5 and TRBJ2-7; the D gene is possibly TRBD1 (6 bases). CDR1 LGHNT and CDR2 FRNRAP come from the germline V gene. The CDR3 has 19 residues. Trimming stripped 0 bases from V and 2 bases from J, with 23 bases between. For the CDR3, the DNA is TGTGCTAGTGGTTTGGTATCCCCCCCCAGGGGAGTCCACCCCTACGAGCAGTACGTC. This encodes CASGLVSPPRGVHPYEQYV.

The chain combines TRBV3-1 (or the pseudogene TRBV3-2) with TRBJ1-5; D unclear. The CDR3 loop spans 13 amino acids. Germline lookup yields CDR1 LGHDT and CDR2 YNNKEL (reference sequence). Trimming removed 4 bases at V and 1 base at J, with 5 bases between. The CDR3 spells CASSLQSNQPQHF. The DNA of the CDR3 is TGTGCCAGCAGCCTACAGAGCAATCAGCCCCAGCATTTT.

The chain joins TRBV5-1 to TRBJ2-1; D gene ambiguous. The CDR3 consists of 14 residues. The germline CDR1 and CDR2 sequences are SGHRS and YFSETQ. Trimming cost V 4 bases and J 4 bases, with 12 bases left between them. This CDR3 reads CASSPTGTYNEQFF. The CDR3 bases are TGCGCCAGCAGCCCGACTGGAACTTACAATGAGCAGTTCTTC.

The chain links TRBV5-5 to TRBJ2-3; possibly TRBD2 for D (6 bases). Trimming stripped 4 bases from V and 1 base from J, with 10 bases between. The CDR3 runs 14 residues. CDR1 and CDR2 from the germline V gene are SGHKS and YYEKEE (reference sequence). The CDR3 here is CASSRGGGTDTQYF. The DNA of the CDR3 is TGTGCCAGCAGCCGTGGAGGGGGCACAGATACGCAGTATTTT.

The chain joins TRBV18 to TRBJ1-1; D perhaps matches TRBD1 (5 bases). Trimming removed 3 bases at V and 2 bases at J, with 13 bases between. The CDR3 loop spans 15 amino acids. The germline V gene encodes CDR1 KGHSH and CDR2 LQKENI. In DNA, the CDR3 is TGTGCCAGCTCACCCGCGACAGTCGGAAACACTGAAGCTTTCTTT. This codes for CASSPATVGNTEAFF.

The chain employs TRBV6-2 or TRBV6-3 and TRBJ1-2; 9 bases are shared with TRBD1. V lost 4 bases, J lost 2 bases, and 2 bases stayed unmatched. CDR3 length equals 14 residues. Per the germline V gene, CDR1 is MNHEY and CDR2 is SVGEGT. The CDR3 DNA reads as TGTGCCAGCAGTTCGGGGACAGGGAACTATGGCTACACCTTC. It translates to CASSSGTGNYGYTF.

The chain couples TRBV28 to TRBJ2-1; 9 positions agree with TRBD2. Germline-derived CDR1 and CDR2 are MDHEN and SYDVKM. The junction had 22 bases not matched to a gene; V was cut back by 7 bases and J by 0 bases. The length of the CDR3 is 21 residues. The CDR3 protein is CASISGGLPLHLLNSYNEQFF. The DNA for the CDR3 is TGTGCCAGCATTAGCGGGGGTCTACCCCTACACCTCCTAAACTCCTACAATGAGCAGTTCTTC.

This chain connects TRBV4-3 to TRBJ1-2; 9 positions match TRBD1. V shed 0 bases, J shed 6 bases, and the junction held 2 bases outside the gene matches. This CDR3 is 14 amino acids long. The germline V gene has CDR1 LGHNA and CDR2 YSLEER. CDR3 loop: CASSQDWDRDGYTF. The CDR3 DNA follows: TGCGCCAGCAGCCAAGATTGGGACAGGGATGGCTACACCTTC.

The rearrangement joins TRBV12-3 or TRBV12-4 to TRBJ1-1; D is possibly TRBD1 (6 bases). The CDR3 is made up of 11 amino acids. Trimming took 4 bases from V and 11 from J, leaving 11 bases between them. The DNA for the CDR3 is TGTGCCAGCAGTTCGGCAGGGGAGGCTTTCTTT. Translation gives CASSSAGEAFF.

The chain's CDR3 is CASSQGWGRTGELFF. The CDR3 DNA is TGTGCCAGCAGTCAAGGTTGGGGCCGAACCGGGGAGCTGTTTTTT. The chain links TRBV7-2 to TRBJ2-2, with a possible D match to TRBD1 (5 bases). CDR1 and CDR2 (germline): SGHTA, FQGNSA. Trimming removed 6 bases at V and 5 bases at J, with 16 bases between. The CDR3 runs to 15 residues.